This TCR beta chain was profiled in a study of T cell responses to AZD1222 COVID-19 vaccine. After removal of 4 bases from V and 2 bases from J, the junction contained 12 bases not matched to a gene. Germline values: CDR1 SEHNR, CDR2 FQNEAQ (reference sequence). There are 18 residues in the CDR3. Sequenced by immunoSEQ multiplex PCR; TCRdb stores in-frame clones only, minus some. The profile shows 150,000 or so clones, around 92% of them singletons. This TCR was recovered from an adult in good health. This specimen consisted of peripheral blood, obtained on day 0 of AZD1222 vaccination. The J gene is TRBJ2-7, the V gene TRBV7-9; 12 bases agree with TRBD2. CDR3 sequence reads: CASSSHPGLAGTTYEQYF. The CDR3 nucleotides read TGTGCCAGCAGCTCCCATCCAGGACTAGCGGGGACGACCTACGAGCAGTACTTC. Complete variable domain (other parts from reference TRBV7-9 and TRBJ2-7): DTGVSQNPRHKITKRGQNVTFRCDPISEHNRLYWYRQTLGQGPEFLTYFQNEAQLEKSRLLSDRFSAERPKGSFSTLEIQRTEQGDSAMYLCASSSHPGLAGTTYEQYFGPGTRLTVT.